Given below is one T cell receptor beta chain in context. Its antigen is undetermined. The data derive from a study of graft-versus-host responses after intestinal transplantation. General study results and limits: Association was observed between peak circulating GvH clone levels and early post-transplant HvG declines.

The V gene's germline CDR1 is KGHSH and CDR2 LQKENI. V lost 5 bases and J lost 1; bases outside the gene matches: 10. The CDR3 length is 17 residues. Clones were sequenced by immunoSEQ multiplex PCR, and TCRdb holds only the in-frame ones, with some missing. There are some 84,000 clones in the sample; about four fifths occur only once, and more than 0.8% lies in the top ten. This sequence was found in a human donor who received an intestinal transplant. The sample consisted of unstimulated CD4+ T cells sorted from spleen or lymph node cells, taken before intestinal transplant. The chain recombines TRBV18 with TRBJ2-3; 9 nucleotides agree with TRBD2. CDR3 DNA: TGTGCCAGCTCATCCCTAGCGGGGACGAGGGGCACAGATACGCAGTATTTT. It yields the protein CASSSLAGTRGTDTQYF. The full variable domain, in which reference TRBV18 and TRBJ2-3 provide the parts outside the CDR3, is NAGVMQNPRHLVRRRGQEARLRCSPMKGHSHVYWYRQLPEEGLKFMVYLQKENIIDESGMPKERFSAEFPKEGPSILRIQQVVRGDSAAYFCASSSLAGTRGTDTQYFGPGTRLTVL.